Each of the 6 T cell receptor beta chains below was sequenced from the same sample in a study of cytomegalovirus exposure and HLA in healthy donors. This PCR relied on a set of 60 Vbeta primers and 13 Jbeta primers. The method was immunoSEQ multiplex PCR; TCRdb's version includes in-frame clones alone and lacks a portion of them. The table lists about 130,000 clones, with over 1.5% in the top ten. Specimen: PBMCs. Receptors were obtained from a woman in her 40s in good health and CMV-seropositive.

The chain links TRBV10-3 to TRBJ2-2, with 11 bases fitting TRBD2. Germline V CDR1 and CDR2: ENHRY, SYGVKD. J lost 5 bases, V lost 2 bases, and 4 bases had no gene match. This CDR3 contains 16 residues. The CDR3 region is CAISETSGSSTGELFF. The CDR3 region has the DNA TGTGCCATCAGTGAGACTAGCGGGAGTTCGACCGGGGAGCTGTTTTTT.

This rearrangement joins TRBV7-9 to TRBJ1-1, with D unclear. The germline CDR1 and CDR2 sequences are SEHNR and FQNEAQ (reference sequence). The CDR3 is 14 residues long. V lost 5 bases, J lost 6 bases, and 16 bases lay in between. This CDR3 is CASSPLFPNAEAFF. CDR3 DNA sequence: TGTGCCAGCAGCCCCCTATTCCCTAACGCTGAAGCTTTCTTT. Drawing the rest from reference TRBV7-9 and TRBJ1-1, the complete variable domain is DTGVSQNPRHKITKRGQNVTFRCDPISEHNRLYWYRQTLGQGPEFLTYFQNEAQLEKSRLLSDRFSAERPKGSFSTLEIQRTEQGDSAMYLCASSPLFPNAEAFFGQGTRLTVV.

The V and J genes are TRBV7-8 and TRBJ2-7; D remains ambiguous. Germline V gene data show CDR1 as SGHVS and CDR2 as FQNEAQ. The CDR3 runs to 13 residues. Between the trimmed V and J ends, which lost 6 bases and 6 bases, there was a span of 15 bases. CDR3 loop: CASRIALGSEQYF. Here the CDR3 DNA reads TGTGCCAGCAGAATTGCGCTAGGATCCGAGCAGTACTTC.

The V call is TRBV7-2, the J call TRBJ2-7, with TRBD2 identical over 8 bases. The CDR3 extends over 15 amino acids. After removal of 2 bases from V and 5 bases from J, the junction contained 8 bases not matched to a gene. Germline loops: CDR1 SGHTA, CDR2 FQGNSA. The CDR3 here is CASSLPGGPRNEQYF. CDR3 DNA: TGTGCCAGCAGCTTACCGGGAGGGCCGAGGAACGAGCAGTACTTC.

J is TRBJ2-2 and V is TRBV7-9; no definite D call. Trimming pared 1 base from V and 3 bases from J, leaving 12 bases between. The germline CDR1 and CDR2 sequences are SEHNR and FQNEAQ (reference sequence). This CDR3 comprises 16 residues. CDR3 DNA: TGTGCCAGCAGCTTAGACGGTCCTTCTTACACCGGGGAGCTGTTTTTT. Protein sequence: CASSLDGPSYTGELFF. Variable domain in full (rest from reference TRBV7-9 and TRBJ2-2): DTGVSQNPRHKITKRGQNVTFRCDPISEHNRLYWYRQTLGQGPEFLTYFQNEAQLEKSRLLSDRFSAERPKGSFSTLEIQRTEQGDSAMYLCASSLDGPSYTGELFFGEGSRLTVL.

V gene TRBV1 combines with J gene TRBJ2-3; the listed D gene, TRBD2, was not tested against the DNA. TRBV1 counts as a pseudogene. The CDR3 covers 16 residues. This CDR3 reads CTSSPGTSGRSDTQYF. For the CDR3, the DNA is TGCACCAGCAGCCCTGGGACTAGCGGGAGGTCAGATACGCAGTATTTT.